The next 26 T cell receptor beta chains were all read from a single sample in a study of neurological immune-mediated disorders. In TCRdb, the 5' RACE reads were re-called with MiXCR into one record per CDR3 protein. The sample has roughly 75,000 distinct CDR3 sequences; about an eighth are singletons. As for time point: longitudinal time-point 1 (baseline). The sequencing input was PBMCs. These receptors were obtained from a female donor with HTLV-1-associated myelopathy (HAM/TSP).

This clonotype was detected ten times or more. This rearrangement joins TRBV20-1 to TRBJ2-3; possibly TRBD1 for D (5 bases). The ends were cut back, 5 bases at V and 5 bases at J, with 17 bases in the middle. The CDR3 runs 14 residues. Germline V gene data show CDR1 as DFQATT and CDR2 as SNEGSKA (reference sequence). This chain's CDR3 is CSAPPTTALDTQYF. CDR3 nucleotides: TGCAGTGCTCCACCCACGACAGCCTTAGATACGCAGTATTTT.

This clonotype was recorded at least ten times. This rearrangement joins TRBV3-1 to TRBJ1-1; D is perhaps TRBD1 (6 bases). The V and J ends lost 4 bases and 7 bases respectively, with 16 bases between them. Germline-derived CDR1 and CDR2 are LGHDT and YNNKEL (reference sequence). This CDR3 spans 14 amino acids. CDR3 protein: CASSPIGGLVEAFF. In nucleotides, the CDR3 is TGTGCCAGCAGCCCTATCGGGGGGCTGGTTGAAGCTTTCTTT.

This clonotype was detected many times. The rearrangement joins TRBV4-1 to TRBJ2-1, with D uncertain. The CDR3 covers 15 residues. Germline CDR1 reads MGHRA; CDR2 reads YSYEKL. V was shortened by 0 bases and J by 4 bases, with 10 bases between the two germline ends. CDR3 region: CASSQDTAAYNEQFF. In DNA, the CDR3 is TGCGCCAGCAGCCAAGATACGGCCGCGTACAATGAGCAGTTCTTC.

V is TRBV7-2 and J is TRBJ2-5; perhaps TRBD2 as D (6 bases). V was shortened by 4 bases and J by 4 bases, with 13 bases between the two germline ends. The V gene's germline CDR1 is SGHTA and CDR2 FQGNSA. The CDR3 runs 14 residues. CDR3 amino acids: CASSSGGSGETQYF. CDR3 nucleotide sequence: TGTGCCAGCAGCTCCGGCGGTAGCGGAGAGACCCAGTACTTC.

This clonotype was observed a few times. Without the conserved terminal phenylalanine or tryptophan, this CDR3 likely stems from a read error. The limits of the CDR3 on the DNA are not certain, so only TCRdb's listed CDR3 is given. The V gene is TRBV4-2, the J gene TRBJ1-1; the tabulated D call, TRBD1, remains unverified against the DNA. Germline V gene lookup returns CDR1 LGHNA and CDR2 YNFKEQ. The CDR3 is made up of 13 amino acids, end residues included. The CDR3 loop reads CASSQDQGGEALL.

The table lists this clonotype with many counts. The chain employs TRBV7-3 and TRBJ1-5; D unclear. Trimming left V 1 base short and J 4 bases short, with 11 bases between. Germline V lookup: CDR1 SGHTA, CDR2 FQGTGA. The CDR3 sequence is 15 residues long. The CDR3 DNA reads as TGTGCCAGCAGCTTAAAACCGGACTTGAATCAGCCCCAGCATTTT. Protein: CASSLKPDLNQPQHF.

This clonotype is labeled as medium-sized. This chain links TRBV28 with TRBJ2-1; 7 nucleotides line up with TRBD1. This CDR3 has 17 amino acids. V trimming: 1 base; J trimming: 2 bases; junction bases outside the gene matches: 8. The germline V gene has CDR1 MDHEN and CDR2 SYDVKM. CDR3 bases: TGTGCCAGCAGTTTATTCCAAGACAGGGTAACCTACAATGAGCAGTTCTTC. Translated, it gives CASSLFQDRVTYNEQFF.

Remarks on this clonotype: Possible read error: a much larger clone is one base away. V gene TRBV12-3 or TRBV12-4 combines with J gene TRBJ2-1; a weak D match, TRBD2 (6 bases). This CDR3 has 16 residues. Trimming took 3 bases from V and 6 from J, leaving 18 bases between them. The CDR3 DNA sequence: TGTGCCAGCAGTTTTTGGCTAGCGTGGGACGTCAATGAGCAGTTCTTC. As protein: CASSFWLAWDVNEQFF.

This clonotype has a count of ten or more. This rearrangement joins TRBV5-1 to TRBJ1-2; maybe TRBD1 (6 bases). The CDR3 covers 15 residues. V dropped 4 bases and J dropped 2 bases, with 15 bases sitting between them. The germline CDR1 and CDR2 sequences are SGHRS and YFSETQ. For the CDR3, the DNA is TGCGCCAGCAGCGAGCTTTGGAGGGGGAACTATGGCTACACCTTC. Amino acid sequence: CASSELWRGNYGYTF.

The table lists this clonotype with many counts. DNA of the CDR3: TGCGCCAGCAGCTTGGCCGCAGCTCAAGAGACCCAGTACTTC. Protein sequence: CASSLAAAQETQYF. This sequence joins TRBV5-1 and TRBJ2-5, with D uncertain. The germline gives CDR1 SGHRS, CDR2 YFSETQ. Trimming left V 0 bases short and J 2 bases short, with 8 bases between. The CDR3 sequence is 14 residues long.

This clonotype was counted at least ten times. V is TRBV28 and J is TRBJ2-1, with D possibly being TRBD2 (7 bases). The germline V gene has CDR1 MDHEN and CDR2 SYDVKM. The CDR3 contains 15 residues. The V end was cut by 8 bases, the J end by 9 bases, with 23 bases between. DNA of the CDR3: TGTGCCAGCGGACCGCTCGTGGGGGGGGCCACTGAGCAGTTCTTC. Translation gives CASGPLVGGATEQFF.

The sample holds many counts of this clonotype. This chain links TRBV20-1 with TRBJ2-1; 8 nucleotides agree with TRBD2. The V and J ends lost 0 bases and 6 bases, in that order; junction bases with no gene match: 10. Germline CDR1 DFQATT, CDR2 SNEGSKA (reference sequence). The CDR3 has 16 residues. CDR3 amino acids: CSARDRLANPLNEQFF. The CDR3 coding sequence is TGCAGTGCTAGAGACCGACTAGCGAATCCACTCAATGAGCAGTTCTTC.

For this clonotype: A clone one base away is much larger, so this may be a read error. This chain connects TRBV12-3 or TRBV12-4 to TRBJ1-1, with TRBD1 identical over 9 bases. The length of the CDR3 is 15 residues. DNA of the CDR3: TGTGCCAGAAGTTCCACAGGGGGCAAAGGCACTGAAGCTTTCTTT. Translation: CARSSTGGKGTEAFF.

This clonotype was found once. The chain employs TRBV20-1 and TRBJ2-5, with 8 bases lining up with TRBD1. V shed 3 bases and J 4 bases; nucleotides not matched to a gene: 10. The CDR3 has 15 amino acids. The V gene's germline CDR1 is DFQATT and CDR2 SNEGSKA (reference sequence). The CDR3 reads CSASSGQGAGETQYF. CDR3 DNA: TGCAGTGCTAGTAGTGGACAGGGAGCTGGAGAGACCCAGTACTTC.

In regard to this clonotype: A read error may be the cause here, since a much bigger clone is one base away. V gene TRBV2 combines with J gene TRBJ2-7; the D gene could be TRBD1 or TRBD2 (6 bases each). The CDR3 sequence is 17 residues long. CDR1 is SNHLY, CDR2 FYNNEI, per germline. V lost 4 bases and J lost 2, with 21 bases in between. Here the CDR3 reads CASSAQKGGGRPYEQYF. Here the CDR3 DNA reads TGTGCCAGCAGTGCACAAAAGGGGGGTGGCCGGCCCTACGAGCAGTACTTC.

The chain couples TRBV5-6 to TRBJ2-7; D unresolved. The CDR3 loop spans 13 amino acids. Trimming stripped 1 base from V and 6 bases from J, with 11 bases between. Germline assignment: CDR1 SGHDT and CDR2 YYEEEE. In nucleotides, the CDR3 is TGTGCCAGCAGCTTGTTGGGGATTCGCGAGCAGTACGTC. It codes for CASSLLGIREQYV.

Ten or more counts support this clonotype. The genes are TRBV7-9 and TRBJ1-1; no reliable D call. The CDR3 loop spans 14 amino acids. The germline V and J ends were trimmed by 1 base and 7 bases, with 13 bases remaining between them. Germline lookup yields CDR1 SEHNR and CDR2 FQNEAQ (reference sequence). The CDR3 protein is CASSLEGLRGEAFF. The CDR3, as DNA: TGTGCCAGCAGCTTAGAAGGCCTTCGGGGTGAAGCTTTCTTT.

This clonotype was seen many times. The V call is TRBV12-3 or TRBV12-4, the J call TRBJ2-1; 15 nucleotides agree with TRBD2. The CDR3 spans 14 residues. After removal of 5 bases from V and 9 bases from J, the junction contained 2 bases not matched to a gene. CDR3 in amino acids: CASSGLAGGIEQFF. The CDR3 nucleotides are TGTGCCAGCAGTGGACTAGCGGGGGGGATTGAGCAGTTCTTC.

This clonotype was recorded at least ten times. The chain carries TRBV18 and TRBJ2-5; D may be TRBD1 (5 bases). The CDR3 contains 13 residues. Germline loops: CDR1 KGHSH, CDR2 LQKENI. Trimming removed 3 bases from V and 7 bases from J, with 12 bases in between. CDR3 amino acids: CASSPAGMVTQYF. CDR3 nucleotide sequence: TGTGCCAGCTCACCTGCAGGGATGGTGACCCAGTACTTC. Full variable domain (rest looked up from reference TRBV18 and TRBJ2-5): NAGVMQNPRHLVRRRGQEARLRCSPMKGHSHVYWYRQLPEEGLKFMVYLQKENIIDESGMPKERFSAEFPKEGPSILRIQQVVRGDSAAYFCASSPAGMVTQYFGPGTRLLVL.

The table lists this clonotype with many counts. This CDR3 is CASSLLGSYNEQFF. The CDR3 coding sequence is TGTGCCAGCAGCTTATTGGGCTCCTACAATGAGCAGTTCTTC. V usage is TRBV7-9 and J usage is TRBJ2-1, with D unclear. Deletions cut 2 bases from V and 0 bases from J, with 5 bases between. This CDR3 contains 14 residues. Germline V CDR1 and CDR2: SEHNR, FQNEAQ (reference sequence).

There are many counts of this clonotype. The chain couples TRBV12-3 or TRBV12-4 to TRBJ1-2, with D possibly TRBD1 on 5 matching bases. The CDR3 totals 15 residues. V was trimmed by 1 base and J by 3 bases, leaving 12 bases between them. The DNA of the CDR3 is TGTGCCAGCAGTTTAGGAGGGGAGGTTCACTATGGCTACACCTTC. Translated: CASSLGGEVHYGYTF.

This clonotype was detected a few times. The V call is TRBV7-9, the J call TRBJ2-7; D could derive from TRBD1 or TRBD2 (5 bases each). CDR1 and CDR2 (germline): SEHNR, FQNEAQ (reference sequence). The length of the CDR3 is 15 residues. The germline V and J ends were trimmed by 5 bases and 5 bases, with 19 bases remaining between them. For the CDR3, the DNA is TGTGCCAGCAGCGGTGGTGGGGGATCTGGGAACGAGCAGTACTTC. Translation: CASSGGGGSGNEQYF.

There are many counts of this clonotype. CDR3 loop: CASNTAGQPQHF. The CDR3 DNA is TGTGCCAGCAACACAGCAGGTCAGCCCCAGCATTTT. The V and J genes are TRBV12-3 or TRBV12-4 and TRBJ1-5; D call uncertain. The length of the CDR3 is 12 residues. The ends were cut back, 7 bases at V and 6 bases at J, with 10 bases in the middle.

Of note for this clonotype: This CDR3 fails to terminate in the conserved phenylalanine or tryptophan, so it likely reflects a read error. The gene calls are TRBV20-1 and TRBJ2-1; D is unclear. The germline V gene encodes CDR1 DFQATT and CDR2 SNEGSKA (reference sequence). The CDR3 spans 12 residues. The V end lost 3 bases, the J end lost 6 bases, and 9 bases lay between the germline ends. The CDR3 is CSARRLSNEQFV. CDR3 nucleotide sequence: TGCAGTGCTAGGAGGCTGAGCAATGAGCAGTTCGTC.

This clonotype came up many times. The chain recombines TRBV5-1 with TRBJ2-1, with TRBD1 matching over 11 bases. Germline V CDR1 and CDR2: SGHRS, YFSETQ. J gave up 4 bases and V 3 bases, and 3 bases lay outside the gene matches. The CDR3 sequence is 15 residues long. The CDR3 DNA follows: TGCGCCAGCAGCTACGGACAGGGGGCGTACAATGAGCAGTTCTTC. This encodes CASSYGQGAYNEQFF. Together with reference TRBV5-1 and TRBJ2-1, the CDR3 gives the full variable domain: KAGVTQTPRYLIKTRGQQVTLSCSPISGHRSVSWYQQTPGQGLQFLFEYFSETQRNKGNFPGRFSGRQFSNSRSEMNVSTLELGDSALYLCASSYGQGAYNEQFFGPGTRLTVL.

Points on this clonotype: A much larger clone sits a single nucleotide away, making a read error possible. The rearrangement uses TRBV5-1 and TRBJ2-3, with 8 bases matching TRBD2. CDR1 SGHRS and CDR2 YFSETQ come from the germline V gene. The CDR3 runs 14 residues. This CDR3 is CASSVSGGTHTQYF. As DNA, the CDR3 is TGCGCCAGCAGCGTCAGCGGGGGCACACATACGCAGTATTTT. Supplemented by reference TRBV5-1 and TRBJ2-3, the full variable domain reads KAGVTQTPRYLIKTRGQQVTLSCSPISGHRSVSWYQQTPGQGLQFLFEYFSETQRNKGNFPGRFSGRQFSNSRSEMNVSTLELGDSALYLCASSVSGGTHTQYFGPGTRLTVL.